This paragraph covers one T cell receptor (beta chain) sequence. This entry comes from a study of blood T cell repertoires in COVID-19. Between the trimmed V and J ends, which lost 7 bases and 3 bases, there was a span of 9 bases. The CDR3 has 13 residues. Assay used: immunoSEQ multiplex PCR; TCRdb lists only in-frame clones, some missing. The table lists hundreds of thousands of clones, 88% of them singletons. The genes are TRBV12-3 or TRBV12-4 and TRBJ1-4, with D possibly matching TRBD1 (6 bases). The TCR comes from a woman aged 70-85 years with COVID-19, enrolled during active disease. Sequences were obtained from peripheral blood. The CDR3 region is CASTTGPNEKLFF. In DNA, the CDR3 is TGTGCCAGCACCACAGGGCCTAATGAAAAACTGTTTTTT.